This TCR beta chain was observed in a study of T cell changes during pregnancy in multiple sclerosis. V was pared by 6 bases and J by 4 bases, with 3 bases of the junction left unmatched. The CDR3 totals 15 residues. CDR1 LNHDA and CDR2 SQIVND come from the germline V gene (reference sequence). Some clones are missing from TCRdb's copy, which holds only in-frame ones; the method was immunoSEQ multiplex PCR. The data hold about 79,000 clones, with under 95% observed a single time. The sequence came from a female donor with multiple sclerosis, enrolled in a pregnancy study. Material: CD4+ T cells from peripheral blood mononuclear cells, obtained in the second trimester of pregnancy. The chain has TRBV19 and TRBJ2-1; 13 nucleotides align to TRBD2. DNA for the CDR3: TGTGCCAGTAGCCAGACTAGCGGGGGGTACAATGAGCAGTTCTTC. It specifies CASSQTSGGYNEQFF.